This TCR beta chain was captured by sequencing in a study of lymphopenia after photon versus proton radiotherapy. V lost 8 bases, J lost 3 bases, and 7 bases stayed unmatched. This CDR3 has 13 residues. Germline assignment: CDR1 MNHNS and CDR2 SASEGT. With regard to this clone: Its antigen is as yet unknown.

Only in-frame clones appear in the TCRdb table, and some are missing; sequencing was by immunoSEQ multiplex PCR. The sample includes 28,000 or so clones, approximately 85% of them seen just once. Study-wide findings and caveats: Photon-treated patients lost naive T cells and TCR diversity; proton-treated stayed stable.

This clonotype was sampled from a man aged 25 to 40 with gastric cancer. The chain uses TRBV6-1 and TRBJ2-7; 7 bases agree with TRBD1. The sequenced sample was peripheral blood, obtained from a patient treated with photon-based radiotherapy. CDR3 nucleotide sequence: TGTGCCAGCGGAATAGACAGGGACTACGAGCAGTACTTC. Its translation: CASGIDRDYEQYF.